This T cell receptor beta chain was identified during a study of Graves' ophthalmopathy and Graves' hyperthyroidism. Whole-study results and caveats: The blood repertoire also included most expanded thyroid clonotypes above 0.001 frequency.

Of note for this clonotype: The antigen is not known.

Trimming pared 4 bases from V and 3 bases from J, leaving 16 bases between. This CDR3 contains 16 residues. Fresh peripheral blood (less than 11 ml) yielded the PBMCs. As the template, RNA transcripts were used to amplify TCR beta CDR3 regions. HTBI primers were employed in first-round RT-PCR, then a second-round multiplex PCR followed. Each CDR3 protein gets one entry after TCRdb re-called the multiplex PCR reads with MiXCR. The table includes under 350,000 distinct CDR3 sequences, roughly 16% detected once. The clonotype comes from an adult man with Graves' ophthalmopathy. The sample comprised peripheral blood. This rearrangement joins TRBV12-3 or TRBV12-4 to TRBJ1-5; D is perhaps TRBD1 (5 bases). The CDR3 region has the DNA TGTGCCAGCAGTTCGCCCGCGGGGGGGTTCAATCAGCCCCAGCATTTT. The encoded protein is CASSSPAGGFNQPQHF.